This entry lists 24 T cell receptor beta chains sequenced from one sample in a study of cytomegalovirus exposure and HLA in healthy donors. Vbeta (60) and Jbeta (13) primers were used in the PCR. Measured with immunoSEQ multiplex PCR; TCRdb has only the in-frame clones, and not every one. The sample has 90,000 to 100,000 clones, about three quarters seen once; the top ten hold approximately 1.4%. Sequencing was carried out using PBMCs. The receptors derive from a man aged 35-49 years in good health and CMV-seronegative.

This clone has a handful of counts. The chain is built from TRBV28 and TRBJ2-1, with TRBD2 matching 14 bases. The V segment lost 6 bases and the J segment 9 bases; nucleotides outside the gene matches: 7. The CDR3 sequence is 15 residues long. Germline V gene sequence: CDR1 MDHEN, CDR2 SYDVKM. CDR3 in DNA: TGTGCCAGCAGCTTAGGACTAGCGGGGGGAAGTGAGCAGTTCTTC. Translating it yields CASSLGLAGGSEQFF.

The chain recombines TRBV7-2 with TRBJ2-6; 8 bases match TRBD1. Per the germline V gene, CDR1 is SGHTA and CDR2 is FQGNSA. The CDR3 covers 16 residues. Trimming cost V 3 bases and J 0 bases; bases outside gene matches: 1. The CDR3 DNA follows: TGTGCCAGCAGCTTGGACAGGGACTCTGGGGCCAACGTCCTGACTTTC. It is translated as CASSLDRDSGANVLTF.

The gene calls are TRBV5-1 and TRBJ2-7; possible D gene TRBD1, 5 bases. Trimming removed 0 bases at V and 5 bases at J, with 12 bases between. Germline CDR1 SGHRS, CDR2 YFSETQ. The CDR3 consists of 14 residues. The CDR3 sequence: CASSLALGAHEQYF. Written as DNA, the CDR3 is TGCGCCAGCAGCTTGGCCCTAGGGGCCCACGAGCAGTACTTC.

The chain uses TRBV2 and TRBJ1-4; no clear D gene. Germline loops: CDR1 SNHLY, CDR2 FYNNEI. This CDR3 spans 13 amino acids. The V and J ends lost 6 bases and 7 bases respectively, with 12 bases between them. The CDR3 protein is CASSSGVGEKLFF. As DNA, the CDR3 is TGTGCCAGCAGCTCGGGAGTAGGTGAAAAACTGTTTTTT. Combining the CDR3 with reference TRBV2 and TRBJ1-4 gives the whole variable domain EPEVTQTPSHQVTQMGQEVILRCVPISNHLYFYWYRQILGQKVEFLVSFYNNEISEKSEIFDDQFSVERPDGSNFTLKIRSTKLEDSAMYFCASSSGVGEKLFFGSGTQLSVL.

V is TRBV15 and J is TRBJ2-7; D uncertain. This CDR3 spans 14 amino acids. Germline V gene lookup returns CDR1 LNHNV and CDR2 YYDKDF (reference sequence). V dropped 6 bases and J dropped 2 bases, with 14 bases sitting between them. CDR3 residues: CATSSRLPPYEQYF. For the CDR3, the DNA is TGTGCCACCAGTTCAAGACTGCCTCCCTACGAGCAGTACTTC.

This rearrangement joins TRBV5-1 to TRBJ1-1, with TRBD1 matching over 9 bases. V trimming: 1 base; J trimming: 2 bases; junction bases outside the gene matches: 0. Germline-derived CDR1 and CDR2 are SGHRS and YFSETQ. This CDR3 contains 14 residues. CDR3 protein: CASSLTGGNTEAFF. For the CDR3, the DNA is TGCGCCAGCAGCTTGACAGGGGGCAACACTGAAGCTTTCTTT. Looking up the rest from reference TRBV5-1 and TRBJ1-1 gives the full variable domain: KAGVTQTPRYLIKTRGQQVTLSCSPISGHRSVSWYQQTPGQGLQFLFEYFSETQRNKGNFPGRFSGRQFSNSRSEMNVSTLELGDSALYLCASSLTGGNTEAFFGQGTRLTVV.

V gene TRBV9 combines with J gene TRBJ2-3; tentative D call: TRBD2 (6 bases). The CDR3 sequence is 15 residues long. CDR1 and CDR2 from the germline V gene are SGDLS and YYNGEE. V was cut by 0 bases and J by 2 bases, with 10 bases left in between. The DNA of the CDR3 is TGTGCCAGCAGCGTAGGAGGAGGGTCCACAGATACGCAGTATTTT. Residues: CASSVGGGSTDTQYF. Together with reference TRBV9 and TRBJ2-3, the CDR3 gives the full variable domain: DSGVTQTPKHLITATGQRVTLRCSPRSGDLSVYWYQQSLDQGLQFLIQYYNGEERAKGNILERFSAQQFPDLHSELNLSSLELGDSALYFCASSVGGGSTDTQYFGPGTRLTVL.

Here the CDR3 reads CASSPLGGGADTQYF. The CDR3 nucleotides read TGCGCCAGCAGCCCTTTAGGTGGCGGGGCAGATACGCAGTATTTT. The V and J genes are TRBV10-1 and TRBJ2-3; tentative D call: TRBD2 (6 bases). The V gene lost 6 bases and the J gene lost 4 bases, with 17 bases spanning the gap. CDR3 length: 15 amino acids. The germline CDR1 and CDR2 sequences are WNHNN and SYGVQD (reference sequence).

This clone rates as medium-sized. This sequence joins TRBV6-5 and TRBJ2-5, with D hard to call. The CDR3 runs 15 residues. V lost 2 bases and J lost 4, with 14 bases in between. The germline V gene encodes CDR1 MNHEY and CDR2 SVGAGI. Here the CDR3 DNA reads TGTGCCAGCAGTTACAGTCGGGTGGTGGGAGAGACCCAGTACTTC. It specifies CASSYSRVVGETQYF.

The chain joins TRBV6-1 to TRBJ1-3; D is unclear. Trimming removed 1 base from V and 9 bases from J, with 10 bases in between. CDR3 length: 13 amino acids. Germline values: CDR1 MNHNS, CDR2 SASEGT. CDR3 coding DNA: TGTGCCAGCAGTGAAGTTGGGCGTAGCACCATATATTTT. It yields the protein CASSEVGRSTIYF.

This clone was seen more than once but under ten times. The genes are TRBV7-3 and TRBJ2-2; 10 bases fit TRBD1. The CDR3 has 16 amino acids. V dropped 6 bases and J dropped 5; count of bases not matched to a gene: 9. Germline lookup yields CDR1 SGHTA and CDR2 FQGTGA. The CDR3 DNA is TGTGCCAGCAGGGGAACCGGGACAGGGGTTACCGGGGAGCTGTTTTTT. This encodes CASRGTGTGVTGELFF.

The chain links TRBV10-3 to TRBJ2-3; TRBD2 aligns across 13 bases. CDR3 size: 17 residues. CDR1 and CDR2 from the germline V gene are ENHRY and SYGVKD. The ends lost 7 bases at V and 2 bases at J; junction bases unmatched: 9. CDR3 sequence: CAITRLAGGHSTDTQYF. CDR3 DNA: TGTGCCATCACCCGACTAGCGGGGGGTCATTCCACAGATACGCAGTATTTT.

Concerning this clone: The sample has other DNA sequences that encode this CDR3 too. V is TRBV18 and J is TRBJ1-6, with 7 bases identical to TRBD1. The V gene's germline CDR1 is KGHSH and CDR2 LQKENI. Trimming took 3 bases from V and 7 from J; bases not matched to a gene: 6. This CDR3 is 15 amino acids long. CDR3 bases: TGTGCCAGCTCACCGCGACAGGGTGGGAATTCACCCCTCCACTTT. Translation: CASSPRQGGNSPLHF.

The chain has TRBV5-1 and TRBJ2-2, with 15 positions matching TRBD2. The CDR3 totals 17 residues. Germline V gene lookup returns CDR1 SGHRS and CDR2 YFSETQ. The J segment lost 2 bases and the V segment lost 5 bases, leaving 4 bases of the junction unmatched. CDR3 sequence reads: CASRRTSGGANTGELFF. The CDR3 DNA is TGCGCCAGCAGGAGGACTAGCGGGGGGGCTAACACCGGGGAGCTGTTTTTT.

The chain uses TRBV29-1 and TRBJ2-3, with 10 bases fitting TRBD1. Germline CDR1 SQVTM, CDR2 ANQGSEA. The CDR3 is 13 residues long. V trimming: 6 bases; J trimming: 6 bases; junction bases outside the gene matches: 6. The CDR3 coding sequence is TGCAGCGTCAGACAGGGGGCAGGTGATACGCAGTATTTT. It is translated as CSVRQGAGDTQYF.

This chain connects TRBV18 to TRBJ1-6; 9 bases are a match to TRBD1. Germline CDR1 reads KGHSH; CDR2 reads LQKENI. The CDR3 spans 15 residues. V gave up 1 base and J gave up 5 bases; unmatched junction bases: 0. CDR3 protein: CASSPRTGDNSPLHF. The CDR3 DNA reads as TGTGCCAGCTCACCACGGACAGGGGATAATTCACCCCTCCACTTT.

V and J are TRBV6-6 and TRBJ1-2; TRBD1 is a possible D gene (6 bases). Germline CDR1 reads MNHNY; CDR2 reads SVGAGI (reference sequence). The CDR3 loop spans 14 amino acids. V lost 4 bases, J lost 2 bases, and 11 bases lay in between. The CDR3: CASSSEQGNYGYTF. The CDR3 nucleotides read TGTGCCAGCAGTTCGGAACAGGGAAACTATGGCTACACCTTC.

The chain uses TRBV4-1 and TRBJ2-1; maybe TRBD2 (6 bases). The germline CDR1 and CDR2 sequences are MGHRA and YSYEKL. The CDR3 is 13 amino acids. V was clipped by 2 bases and J by 8 bases, with 10 bases between them. The CDR3 nucleotides read TGCGCCAGCAGCCAACCGGGAGATGATGAGCAGTTCTTC. Its translation is CASSQPGDDEQFF.

This chain joins TRBV21-1 and TRBJ2-6; the tabulated D call, TRBD1, remains unverified against the DNA. TRBV21-1 is termed a pseudogene. CDR3 length equals 15 residues. The CDR3 region has the DNA TGTGCCAGCAGCGAGGGGGCTTCTGGGGCCAACGTCCTGACTTTC. Its translation is CASSEGASGANVLTF.

The J gene is TRBJ1-5, the V gene TRBV5-8; 10 nucleotides match TRBD1. This CDR3 is 14 amino acids long. Germline V CDR1 and CDR2: SGHTS, YDEGEE. Losses at the gene ends were 4 bases for V and 7 bases for J; bases not matched to a gene: 5. CDR3 DNA: TGTGCCAGCAGCCCGGACAGGGGGGTCCAGCCCCAGCATTTT. Translated: CASSPDRGVQPQHF.

V gene TRBV29-1 combines with J gene TRBJ1-1, with D maybe TRBD1 (6 bases). The germline V gene encodes CDR1 SQVTM and CDR2 ANQGSEA. The CDR3 runs to 13 residues. Trimming pared 6 bases from V and 0 bases from J, leaving 11 bases between. The CDR3: CSVGASLNTEAFF. The CDR3 bases are TGCAGCGTGGGGGCAAGTCTGAACACTGAAGCTTTCTTT.

The count of this clone is one. This chain links TRBV15 with TRBJ1-1; no clear D. This CDR3 is built from 13 residues. CDR1 LNHNV and CDR2 YYDKDF come from the germline V gene (reference sequence). With 5 bases removed from V and 6 bases from J, the gap between germline ends came to 13 bases. CDR3 sequence (DNA): TGTGCCACCAGCCGAGGAGGGATTTCTGAAGCTTTCTTT. Encoded protein: CATSRGGISEAFF.

The V gene is TRBV29-1, the J gene TRBJ2-7; perhaps TRBD1 as D (5 bases). The CDR3 totals 12 residues. The ends were cut back, 4 bases at V and 0 bases at J, with 7 bases in the middle. Germline CDR1 SQVTM, CDR2 ANQGSEA. The CDR3 spells CSVARGSYEQYF. CDR3 DNA sequence: TGCAGCGTTGCTAGGGGCTCCTACGAGCAGTACTTC.

This clone showed up just a few times. The chain employs TRBV7-3 and TRBJ1-1; the D gene is possibly TRBD1 (5 bases). V was clipped by 3 bases and J by 3 bases, with 8 bases between them. This CDR3 comprises 13 residues. The germline CDR1 and CDR2 sequences are SGHTA and FQGTGA. The CDR3 loop is CASSFGGDTEAFF. CDR3 in DNA: TGTGCCAGCAGCTTCGGGGGGGACACTGAAGCTTTCTTT.